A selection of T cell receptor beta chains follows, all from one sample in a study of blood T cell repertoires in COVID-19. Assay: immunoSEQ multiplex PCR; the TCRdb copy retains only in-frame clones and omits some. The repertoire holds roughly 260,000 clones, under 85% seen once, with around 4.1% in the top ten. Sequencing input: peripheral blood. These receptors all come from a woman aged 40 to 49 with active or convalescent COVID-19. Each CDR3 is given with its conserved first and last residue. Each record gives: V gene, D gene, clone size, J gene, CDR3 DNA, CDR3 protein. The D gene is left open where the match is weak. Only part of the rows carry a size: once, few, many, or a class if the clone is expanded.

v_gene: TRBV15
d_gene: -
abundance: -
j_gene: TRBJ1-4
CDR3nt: TGTGCCACCAGCAGGTGGGGGGGGACTAATGAAAAACTGTTTTTT
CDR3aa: CATSRWGGTNEKLFF

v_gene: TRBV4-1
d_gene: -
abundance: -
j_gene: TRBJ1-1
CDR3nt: TGCGCCTCCAGGAACAGGGCCATGAACACTGAAGCTTTCTTT
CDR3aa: CASRNRAMNTEAFF

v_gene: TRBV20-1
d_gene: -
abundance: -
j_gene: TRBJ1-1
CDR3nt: TGCAGTGCCGAGAGTGACACTGAAGCTTTCTTT
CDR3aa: CSAESDTEAFF

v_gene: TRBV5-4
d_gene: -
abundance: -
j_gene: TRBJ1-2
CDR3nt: TGTGCCAGCAGCCGTAGCCCAGCAGATGGCTACACCTTC
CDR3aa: CASSRSPADGYTF

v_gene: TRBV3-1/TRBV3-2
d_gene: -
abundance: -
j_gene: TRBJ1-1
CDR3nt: TGTGCCAGCAGCCAAGTCCAGAACACTGAAGCTTTCTTT
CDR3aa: CASSQVQNTEAFF

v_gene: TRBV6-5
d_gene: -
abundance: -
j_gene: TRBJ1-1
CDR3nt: TGTGCCAGCAGGAGGGAAAGAAACACTGAAGCTTTCTTT
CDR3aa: CASRRERNTEAFF

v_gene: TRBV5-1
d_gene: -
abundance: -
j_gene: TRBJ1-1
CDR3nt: TGCGCCAGCAGCTTTGGGGACACCTCGAACACTGAAGCTTTCTTT
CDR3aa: CASSFGDTSNTEAFF

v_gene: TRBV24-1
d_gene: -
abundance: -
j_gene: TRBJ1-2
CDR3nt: TGTGCCACCAGTGTGGACAGTAACTATGGCTACACCTTC
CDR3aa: CATSVDSNYGYTF

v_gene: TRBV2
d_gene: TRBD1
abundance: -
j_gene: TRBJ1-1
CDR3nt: TGTGCCAGCAGTGCGGACAGGGGGATCACTGAAGCTTTCTTT
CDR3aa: CASSADRGITEAFF

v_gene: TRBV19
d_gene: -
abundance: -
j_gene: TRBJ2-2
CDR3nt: TGTGCCAGTAGTATAAACAGGAACACCGGGGAGCTGTTTTTT
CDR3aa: CASSINRNTGELFF

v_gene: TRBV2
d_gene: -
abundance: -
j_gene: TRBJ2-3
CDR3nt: TGTGCCAGCAGGACAGACTCAGTCACAGATACGCAGTATTTT
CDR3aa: CASRTDSVTDTQYF

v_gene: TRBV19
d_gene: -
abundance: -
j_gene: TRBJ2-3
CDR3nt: TGTGCCAGTAGTATGAGGGTAATTTCAGATACGCAGTATTTT
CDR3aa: CASSMRVISDTQYF

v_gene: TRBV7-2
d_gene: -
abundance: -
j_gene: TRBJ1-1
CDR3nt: TGTGCCAGCAGCCTAACAGTGAACACTGAAGCTTTCTTT
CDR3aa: CASSLTVNTEAFF

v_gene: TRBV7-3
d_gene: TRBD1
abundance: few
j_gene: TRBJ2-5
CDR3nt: TGTGCCAGCAGCTTCGGGGACAGTCCCCAAGAGACCCAGTACTTC
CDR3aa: CASSFGDSPQETQYF

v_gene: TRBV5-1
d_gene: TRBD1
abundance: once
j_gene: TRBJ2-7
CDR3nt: TGCGCCAGCAGCTTGGGGGGGACAGGTACCTACGAGCAGTACTTC
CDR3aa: CASSLGGTGTYEQYF

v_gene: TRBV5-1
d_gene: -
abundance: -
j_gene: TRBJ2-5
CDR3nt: TGCGCCAGCAGCTTGGGGGACTCCCAAGAGACCCAGTACTTC
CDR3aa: CASSLGDSQETQYF

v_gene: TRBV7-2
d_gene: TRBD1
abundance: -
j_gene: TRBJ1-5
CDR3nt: TGTGCCAGCAGCCCGGGACAGGGGCTACAAGGGCCCCAGCATTTT
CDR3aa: CASSPGQGLQGPQHF

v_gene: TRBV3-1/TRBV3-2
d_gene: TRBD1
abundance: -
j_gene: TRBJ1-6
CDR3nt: TGTGCCAGCAGCCAATGGACAGGGCCTGGTAGCTCCTATAATTCACCCCTCCACTTT
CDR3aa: CASSQWTGPGSSYNSPLHF

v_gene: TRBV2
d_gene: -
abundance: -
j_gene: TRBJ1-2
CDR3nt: TGTGCCAGCAGACTCGACACCGGTGGCTACACCTTC
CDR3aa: CASRLDTGGYTF

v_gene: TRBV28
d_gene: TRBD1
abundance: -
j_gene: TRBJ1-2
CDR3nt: TGTGCCAGCAGAATCCCGGGACAGGTCGACGGCTACACCTTC
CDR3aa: CASRIPGQVDGYTF